This is a list of T cell receptor beta chains from one sample in a study of blood T cell repertoires in COVID-19. Assay used: immunoSEQ multiplex PCR; TCRdb lists only in-frame clones, some missing. The profile covers hundreds of thousands of clones, with about 89% appearing a single time and under 10% taken by the ten largest. The sequenced material came from PBMCs or T cells enriched from blood (not recorded which). Receptor source: a man between 35 and 55 years old who had recovered from COVID-19. The CDR3 runs from the conserved cysteine through the conserved F or W. The D gene is left open where the match is weak. Size tells how often a clone was seen (once, few, many) or the class of an expanded clone, and some rows leave it out.

>-|TRBV29-1|TRBD1|TRBJ2-5
TGCAGCGTTGAAGATCTCGGGGACAGGGGCTACCAAGAGACCCAGTACTTC
CSVEDLGDRGYQETQYF
>-|TRBV7-9|-|TRBJ1-5
TGTGCCAGCAGCCCCCCGGAGGGTGGCAATCAGCCCCAGCATTTT
CASSPPEGGNQPQHF
>-|TRBV28|TRBD2|TRBJ2-3
TGTGCCAGCACCTCCAGGCGGCGGGAGTTAGGGACGCAGTATTTT
CASTSRRRELGTQYF
>-|TRBV9|-|TRBJ1-2
TGTGCCAGCAGCGTAGGCGGCAGTTCCTATGGCTACACCTTC
CASSVGGSSYGYTF
>-|TRBV28|-|TRBJ2-7
TGTGCCAGCAGTTTACGAGGTTTCCCCTACGAGCAGTACTTC
CASSLRGFPYEQYF
>-|TRBV5-8|-|TRBJ2-5
TGTGCCAGCAGCTCTCGGAGAGCCTACCAAGAGACCCAGTACTTC
CASSSRRAYQETQYF
>-|TRBV11-3|-|TRBJ2-3
TGTGCCAGCAGCTCCCCTTGGGCCCCTGACACAGATACGCAGTATTTT
CASSSPWAPDTDTQYF
>-|TRBV12-3/TRBV12-4|TRBD2|TRBJ2-7
TGTGCCAGCAGCGACCGACTAGCTGGGGAGCAGTACTTC
CASSDRLAGEQYF
>-|TRBV19|-|TRBJ1-4
TGTGCCAGTAGAGGTCAGGTCTCAACTAATGAAAAACTGTTTTTT
CASRGQVSTNEKLFF
>-|TRBV11-3|-|TRBJ2-3
TGTGCCAGCAGCTTGGGGCCAGGAGATACGCAGTATTTT
CASSLGPGDTQYF
>-|TRBV28|-|TRBJ2-7
TGTGCCAGCAGCGAAAATGCGGACTACTCCTACGAGCAGTACTTC
CASSENADYSYEQYF
>few|TRBV6-5|-|TRBJ1-4
TGTGCCAGCAGTTACTCGACCACAGGGCGAGATGAAAAACTGTTTTTT
CASSYSTTGRDEKLFF
>-|TRBV27|TRBD2|TRBJ2-1
TGTGCCAGCAGTTTACCGAGGACTAGCGGGGTCTACAATGAGCAGTTCTTC
CASSLPRTSGVYNEQFF
>-|TRBV27|-|TRBJ2-7
TGTGCCAGCAGTTTATCGTTCCGGGGCTCCTACGAGCAGTACTTC
CASSLSFRGSYEQYF
>-|TRBV29-1|-|TRBJ1-1
TGCAGCGTTGAGGGTGGGGGGACTGAAGCTTTCTTT
CSVEGGGTEAFF
>-|TRBV29-1|TRBD1|TRBJ2-1
TGCAGCGTTGGCACGACAGGGTTTGGCAATGAGCAGTTCTTC
CSVGTTGFGNEQFF
>-|TRBV6-2/TRBV6-3|-|TRBJ2-5
TGTGCCAGCAGTCACGGACAATTCCAAGAGACCCAGTACTTC
CASSHGQFQETQYF
>-|TRBV24-1|-|TRBJ2-5
TGTGCCACCAGTGTAGTCGGCCAAGAGACCCAGTACTTC
CATSVVGQETQYF
>-|TRBV11-3|TRBD1|TRBJ1-4
TGTGCCAGCAGCTCCGGGACAGTAGCAACTAATGAAAAACTGTTTTTT
CASSSGTVATNEKLFF
>-|TRBV19|TRBD2|TRBJ2-7
TGTGCCAGTAAAAGAAACCTAGCGGGGACCTACGAGCAGTACTTC
CASKRNLAGTYEQYF
>many|TRBV29-1|TRBD1|TRBJ1-1
TGCAGCGTTGATTCCCGACCGTCGAGTCCGGGTCCTGGACAGGGGGGAAAGGAGAACACTGAAGCTTTCTTT
CSVDSRPSSPGPGQGGKENTEAFF
>-|TRBV28|-|TRBJ1-5
TGTGCCAGCAGTTTATCGTCGGTCGGTCAGCCCCAGCATTTT
CASSLSSVGQPQHF
>once|TRBV9|-|TRBJ1-6
TGTGCCAGCAGCCTCGGCGGGAATTCACCCCTCCACTTT
CASSLGGNSPLHF
>-|TRBV28|-|TRBJ2-1
TGTGCCAGCAGTTCGCCGGGAGTGGTCAATGAGCAGTTCTTC
CASSSPGVVNEQFF
>-|TRBV6-4|TRBD2|TRBJ2-3
TGTGCCAGCAGGGGACTAGCGGGAGTCCGGGATACGCAGTATTTT
CASRGLAGVRDTQYF
>-|TRBV5-1|TRBD2|TRBJ2-5
TGCGCCAGCAGCTTTGCTAGCGGGGGGCAAGAGACCCAGTACTTC
CASSFASGGQETQYF
>-|TRBV7-3|-|TRBJ2-2
TGTGCCAGCAGCTTACAATCGAACACCGGGGAGCTGTTTTTT
CASSLQSNTGELFF
>-|TRBV16|-|TRBJ1-2
TGTGCCAGCAGCCAATCCGGGACACGCTATGGCTACACCTTC
CASSQSGTRYGYTF
>-|TRBV11-3|-|TRBJ2-1
TGTGCCAGCAGCCCCCAGGGGCCAAATGAGCAGTTCTTC
CASSPQGPNEQFF
>-|TRBV4-1|TRBD1|TRBJ2-7
TGCGCCAGCAGCCAATACTTGACGGACAGGGATAACTACGAGCAGTACTTC
CASSQYLTDRDNYEQYF
>-|TRBV14|TRBD1|TRBJ2-5
TGTGCCAGCAGCCTTGACAGGGGGCAAGAGACCCAGTACTTC
CASSLDRGQETQYF
>-|TRBV7-9|-|TRBJ2-7
TGTGCCAGCAGCTCAACGACTAGCTACGAGCAGTACTTC
CASSSTTSYEQYF
>-|TRBV6-5|TRBD1|TRBJ1-2
TGTGCCAGCAGTCGCTTACAGGGGAATAACTATGGCTACACCTTC
CASSRLQGNNYGYTF
>-|TRBV5-6|-|TRBJ1-3
TGTGCCAGCAGCTACGACTGGAGCTCTGGAAACACCATATATTTT
CASSYDWSSGNTIYF
>once|TRBV7-8|-|TRBJ1-1
TGTGCCAGCAGCCGTCTTAACACTGAAGCTTTCTTT
CASSRLNTEAFF